The sequence of this T cell receptor (beta chain) was determined in a study of T cell responses to AZD1222 COVID-19 vaccine. Study-wide results and caveats: Mapped onto spike, vaccine-associated CD4 TCRs spanned it and were dominant at 160-218 and 743-854. Nearly half of spike-specific TCRs reportedly target unmutated variant regions.

Generated by immunoSEQ multiplex PCR, the TCRdb table keeps only in-frame clones and is missing some. Here the sample spans about 140,000 clones, about 92% being singletons. Regarding this clone: Antigen unknown.

Trimming cost V 2 bases and J 9 bases, with 8 bases left between them. The CDR3 runs 12 residues. CDR1 and CDR2 from the germline V gene are MDHEN and SYDVKM. This sequence was found in an adult in good health. The sample here was peripheral blood, taken on day 0 of AZD1222 vaccination. V and J are TRBV28 and TRBJ2-1; D gene unclear. This chain's CDR3 is CASSLLESEQFF. The CDR3 DNA reads TGTGCCAGCAGTTTACTAGAAAGTGAGCAGTTCTTC.